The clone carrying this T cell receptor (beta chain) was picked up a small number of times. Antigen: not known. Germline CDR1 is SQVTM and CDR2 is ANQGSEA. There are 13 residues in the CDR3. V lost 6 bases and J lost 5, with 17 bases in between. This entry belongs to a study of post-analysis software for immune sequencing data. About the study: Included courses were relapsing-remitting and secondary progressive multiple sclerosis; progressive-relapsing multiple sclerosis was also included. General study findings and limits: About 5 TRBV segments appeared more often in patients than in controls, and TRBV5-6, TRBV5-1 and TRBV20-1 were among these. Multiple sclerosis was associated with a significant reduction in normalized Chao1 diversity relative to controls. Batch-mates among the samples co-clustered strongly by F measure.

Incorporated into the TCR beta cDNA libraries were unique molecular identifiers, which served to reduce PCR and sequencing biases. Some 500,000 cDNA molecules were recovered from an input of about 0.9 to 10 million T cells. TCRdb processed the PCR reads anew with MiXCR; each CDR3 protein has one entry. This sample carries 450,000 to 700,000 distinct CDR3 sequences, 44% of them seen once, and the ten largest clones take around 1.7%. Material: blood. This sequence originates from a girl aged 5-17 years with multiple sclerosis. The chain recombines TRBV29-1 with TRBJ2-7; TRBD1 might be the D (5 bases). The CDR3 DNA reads TGCAGCGTAGCCCCAGGGAACCGCGACGAGCAGTACTTC. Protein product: CSVAPGNRDEQYF.